The 19 T cell receptor beta chains reported below all come from one sample, sequenced in a study of Ad26.COV2.S vaccination and SARS-CoV-2 variants. As to treatment: around 19 received Ad26.COV2.S at low or high dose, single or two shots; several received placebo; per-sample allocation not given. Day 63 after the first vaccine or placebo injection was the time point for sampling. Data came from immunoSEQ multiplex PCR; TCRdb stores just in-frame clones and leaves some out. Of roughly 420,000 clones in the sample, nearly 90% were seen once. The sample consisted of peripheral blood, taken in a trial of Ad26.COV2.S vaccine versus placebo. The receptors stem from a person aged 18-65 years who received the Ad26.COV2.S COVID-19 vaccine or a placebo.

V and J are TRBV7-3 and TRBJ2-3; possibly TRBD2 for D (6 bases). The CDR3 consists of 16 residues. The V and J ends lost 2 bases and 4 bases respectively, with 16 bases between them. Germline-derived CDR1 and CDR2 are SGHTA and FQGTGA. In DNA form, the CDR3 reads TGTGCCAGCAGCTTAGGGTGGAGGAGCGGGTCAGATACGCAGTATTTT. Amino acids: CASSLGWRSGSDTQYF.

The chain employs TRBV6-5 and TRBJ1-3; 7 bases are shared with TRBD1. Germline trimming cut 8 bases from V and 0 bases from J; bases unmatched to any gene: 4. Per germline, CDR1 MNHEY and CDR2 SVGAGI. This CDR3 is 14 amino acids long. CDR3: CASEQGYSGNTIYF. As DNA, the CDR3 is TGTGCCAGCGAACAGGGGTACTCTGGAAACACCATATATTTT.

This clone appeared a single time. V gene TRBV5-1 combines with J gene TRBJ2-1; a possible D gene is TRBD2 (6 bases). CDR1 is SGHRS, CDR2 YFSETQ, per germline. This CDR3 is 20 amino acids long. Trimming left V 4 bases short and J 2 bases short, with 28 bases between. The CDR3 loop reads CASSPDYRGWRVGAYNEQFF. CDR3 DNA: TGCGCCAGCAGCCCCGACTATAGAGGTTGGAGGGTGGGTGCCTACAATGAGCAGTTCTTC.

The chain carries TRBV27 and TRBJ2-1; 9 nucleotides align to TRBD1. Germline CDR1 MNHEY, CDR2 SMNVEV (reference sequence). V trimming: 5 bases; J trimming: 5 bases; junction bases outside the gene matches: 4. CDR3 length: 14 residues. This CDR3 is CASSEDRGDNEQFF. CDR3 nucleotide sequence: TGTGCCAGCAGTGAGGACAGGGGCGACAATGAGCAGTTCTTC.

V usage is TRBV15 and J usage is TRBJ2-2; no definite D call. The CDR3 spans 15 residues. Germline CDR1 reads LNHNV; CDR2 reads YYDKDF (reference sequence). The V end was cut by 1 base, the J end by 0 bases, with 6 bases between. CDR3 DNA sequence: TGTGCCACCAGCAGAGGCCTAGCGAACACCGGGGAGCTGTTTTTT. The encoded protein is CATSRGLANTGELFF.

The CDR3 protein is CASSLGARGETQYF. DNA of the CDR3: TGTGCCAGCAGCCTTGGGGCCAGGGGAGAGACCCAGTACTTC. This chain connects TRBV28 to TRBJ2-5; a weak D match, TRBD1 (6 bases). The germline gives CDR1 MDHEN, CDR2 SYDVKM. The V and J ends lost 6 bases and 4 bases respectively, with 15 bases between them. This CDR3 is built from 14 residues.

The gene calls are TRBV7-6 and TRBJ2-7; tentatively, D is TRBD1 or TRBD2 (7 bases each). The germline gives CDR1 SGHVS, CDR2 FNYEAQ. The CDR3 spans 15 residues. Trimming pared 4 bases from V and 11 bases from J, leaving 24 bases between. The CDR3 here is CASSSQGGASTKKYF. CDR3 nucleotide sequence: TGTGCCAGCAGCTCCCAGGGGGGGGCATCTACGAAGAAGTACTTC.

The CDR3 DNA sequence: TGTGCCAGCAGTCCCGGGACAGGGGGCGTTTCGCGAGAGACCCAGTACTTC. Translating it yields CASSPGTGGVSRETQYF. This sequence joins TRBV7-2 and TRBJ2-5, with 12 nucleotides matching TRBD1. In germline, CDR1 is SGHTA, CDR2 FQGNSA. The junction had 12 bases not matched to a gene; V was cut back by 6 bases and J by 4 bases. The CDR3 spans 17 residues.

The chain joins TRBV29-1 to TRBJ2-2, with TRBD2 as a possible D gene (5 bases). Trimming pared 1 base from V and 1 base from J, leaving 13 bases between. The CDR3 is 16 amino acids. Germline CDR1 SQVTM, CDR2 ANQGSEA. CDR3 bases: TGCAGCGTTGAAGGGCCATCTGGGAGGAACACCGGGGAGCTGTTTTTT. Translation gives CSVEGPSGRNTGELFF.

This clone was observed a few times. J is TRBJ1-2 and V is TRBV12-3 or TRBV12-4; D remains ambiguous. CDR3 length: 12 amino acids. The V end was cut by 3 bases, the J end by 8 bases, with 10 bases between. The CDR3 region is CASSFGLGGYTF. The CDR3 DNA sequence: TGTGCCAGCAGTTTTGGACTGGGGGGCTACACCTTC.

The chain uses TRBV20-1 and TRBJ2-3, with no clear D. This CDR3 is built from 14 residues. V gave up 3 bases and J gave up 2 bases, with 12 bases separating them. Germline V gene lookup returns CDR1 DFQATT and CDR2 SNEGSKA (reference sequence). In nucleotides, the CDR3 is TGCAGTGCTAGTTCCCCCGGGTCCACAGATACGCAGTATTTT. It specifies CSASSPGSTDTQYF.

The V call is TRBV7-9, the J call TRBJ2-1; possibly TRBD2 for D (5 bases). V lost 5 bases, J lost 12 bases, and 14 bases lay in between. Germline V gene data show CDR1 as SEHNR and CDR2 as FQNEAQ (reference sequence). CDR3 size: 12 residues. The CDR3 DNA reads TGTGCCAGCAGCATCGGACTCCTGGCGCAGTTCTTC. As protein: CASSIGLLAQFF.

A single count supports this clone. J is TRBJ2-3 and V is TRBV11-3; D not certain. Trimming removed 3 bases from V and 2 bases from J, with 9 bases in between. Germline V lookup: CDR1 SGHNT, CDR2 YENEEA. This CDR3 is 14 amino acids long. CDR3 nucleotides: TGTGCCAGCAGCTTTGGTTACCCCACAGATACGCAGTATTTT. Translation gives CASSFGYPTDTQYF.

This clone has a handful of counts. This chain connects TRBV7-7 to TRBJ1-4; 7 bases line up with TRBD1. J lost 7 bases, V lost 5 bases, and 19 bases had no gene match. Germline values: CDR1 SSHAT, CDR2 FNYEAQ (reference sequence). The CDR3 has 18 residues. In DNA, the CDR3 is TGTGCCAGCAGCCAGACCCCACAGGGGAGAACTGTTAGTGAAAAACTGTTTTTT. It codes for CASSQTPQGRTVSEKLFF.

This chain connects TRBV2 to TRBJ2-7, with TRBD1 matching over 8 bases. This CDR3 has 16 residues. Trimming removed 7 bases from V and 5 bases from J; junction bases left unmatched: 16. Germline CDR1 and CDR2: SNHLY and FYNNEI. CDR3 region: CASTRGGPGGWNEQYF. The CDR3 DNA reads as TGTGCCAGCACCCGAGGGGGGCCAGGGGGCTGGAACGAGCAGTACTTC.

The chain joins TRBV6-2 or TRBV6-3 to TRBJ2-3; D not resolved. CDR3 size: 11 residues. The germline gives CDR1 MNHEY, CDR2 SVGEGT. Deletions cut 1 base from V and 6 bases from J, with 2 bases between. The CDR3 loop reads CASSYWDTQYF. DNA of the CDR3: TGTGCCAGCAGTTACTGGGATACGCAGTATTTT.

The chain has TRBV27 and TRBJ1-2, with 9 bases fitting TRBD1. Germline V gene sequence: CDR1 MNHEY, CDR2 SMNVEV (reference sequence). Trimming took 6 bases from V and 6 from J; bases not matched to a gene: 11. The CDR3 has 15 residues. CDR3 coding DNA: TGTGCCAGCAGCTGGGACAGGGAAAGCCTAAATGGCTACACCTTC. This gives the protein CASSWDRESLNGYTF.

The chain couples TRBV18 to TRBJ1-1; D possibly corresponds to TRBD1 (6 bases). The CDR3 totals 15 residues. V lost 3 bases to trimming and J lost 6 bases, with 17 bases between them. The germline V gene encodes CDR1 KGHSH and CDR2 LQKENI. CDR3 nucleotides: TGTGCCAGCTCACCGTCGGGGGCGGGTGTCTCTGAAGCTTTCTTT. Protein sequence: CASSPSGAGVSEAFF. Drawing the rest from reference TRBV18 and TRBJ1-1, the complete variable domain is NAGVMQNPRHLVRRRGQEARLRCSPMKGHSHVYWYRQLPEEGLKFMVYLQKENIIDESGMPKERFSAEFPKEGPSILRIQQVVRGDSAAYFCASSPSGAGVSEAFFGQGTRLTVV.

On this clone itself: This sample also contains other DNA sequences that code for the same CDR3. The chain combines TRBV5-4 with TRBJ2-3; the D is unclear. Germline V gives CDR1 SGHNT, CDR2 YYREEE (reference sequence). Trimming removed 4 bases from V and 6 bases from J, with 12 bases in between. There are 13 residues in the CDR3. CDR3 nucleotides: TGTGCCAGCAGCCTCCGGGCAGGTGATACGCAGTATTTT. The encoded protein is CASSLRAGDTQYF.